These 25 T cell receptor beta chains came from one sample sequenced in a study of cytomegalovirus exposure and HLA in healthy donors. The protocol was immunoSEQ multiplex PCR, while the TCRdb copy is restricted to in-frame clones and leaves out a portion. This sample has tens of thousands of clones, with approximately 95% found just once. The sample consisted of PBMCs. The source of these receptors is a woman aged 18-29 years in good health and CMV-seronegative.

DNA of the CDR3: TGTGCCAGCACCCCGGACTGGGGAAGCTCCTACGAGCAGTACTTC. Protein product: CASTPDWGSSYEQYF. The chain uses TRBV2 and TRBJ2-7; tentative D call: TRBD2 (5 bases). Germline V gene data show CDR1 as SNHLY and CDR2 as FYNNEI. The ends were cut back, 7 bases at V and 0 bases at J, with 16 bases in the middle. CDR3 length equals 15 residues.

This clone was picked up one time. V gene TRBV21-1 combines with J gene TRBJ1-2. TRBV21-1 is designated a pseudogene. The CDR3 loop spans 14 amino acids. In DNA form, the CDR3 reads TGTGCCAGCGGCGAAAAACGGGGTGTAAGTGGCTACACCTTC. Protein: CASGEKRGVSGYTF.

J is TRBJ1-2 and V is TRBV13; D might be TRBD1 (6 bases). From germline, CDR1 is PRHDT and CDR2 FYEKMQ (reference sequence). CDR3 length: 16 amino acids. Trimming stripped 1 base from V and 4 bases from J, with 16 bases between. CDR3 in amino acids: CASSLAIQGLGYGYTF. DNA for the CDR3: TGTGCCAGCAGCTTAGCTATCCAGGGGCTCGGCTATGGCTACACCTTC. The variable domain in full, with the rest retrieved from reference TRBV13 and TRBJ1-2, is AAGVIQSPRHLIKEKRETATLKCYPIPRHDTVYWYQQGPGQDPQFLISFYEKMQSDKGSIPDRFSAQQFSDYHSELNMSSLELGDSALYFCASSLAIQGLGYGYTFGSGTRLTVV.

This chain connects TRBV28 to TRBJ2-7, with D maybe TRBD1 (6 bases). Germline values: CDR1 MDHEN, CDR2 SYDVKM. Trimming removed 5 bases at V and 3 bases at J, with 14 bases between. The CDR3 sequence is 14 residues long. The CDR3 here is CASSLGTIHYEQYF. The CDR3 DNA sequence: TGTGCCAGCAGTCTAGGGACAATCCACTACGAGCAGTACTTC.

CDR3 nucleotide sequence: TGCGCCAGCAGGACGACAGGGAGCTCCTACGAGCAGTACTTC. Its translation: CASRTTGSSYEQYF. The chain combines TRBV23-1 with TRBJ2-7, with 7 bases fitting TRBD1. TRBV23-1 is identified as an open reading frame with a role that is uncertain. The length of the CDR3 is 14 residues. Trimming removed 6 bases from V and 0 bases from J; junction bases left unmatched: 5.

The chain recombines TRBV30 with TRBJ2-2; a possible D gene is TRBD1 (6 bases). Germline lookup yields CDR1 GTSNPN and CDR2 SVGIG (reference sequence). This CDR3 is 13 amino acids long. The V end was cut by 2 bases, the J end by 4 bases, with 8 bases between. The CDR3 DNA sequence: TGTGCCTGGAGTAGGACAGCCACCGGGGAGCTGTTTTTT. Amino acids: CAWSRTATGELFF. Full variable domain (outside the CDR3, taken from reference TRBV30 and TRBJ2-2): SQTIHQWPATLVQPVGSPLSLECTVEGTSNPNLYWYRQAAGRGLQLLFYSVGIGQISSEVPQNLSASRPQDRQFILSSKKLLLSDSGFYLCAWSRTATGELFFGEGSRLTVL.

V and J are TRBV7-3 and TRBJ2-1, with TRBD2 matching 8 bases. The CDR3 is 15 amino acids. The germline CDR1 and CDR2 sequences are SGHTA and FQGTGA. Unmatched junction bases numbered 8, after V lost 5 bases and J lost 5 bases. The CDR3 DNA is TGTGCCAGCAGCCTCGGGAGCGGGAGCCACAATGAGCAGTTCTTC. It specifies CASSLGSGSHNEQFF. Full variable domain (outside the CDR3, taken from reference TRBV7-3 and TRBJ2-1): GAGVSQTPSNKVTEKGKYVELRCDPISGHTALYWYRQSLGQGPEFLIYFQGTGAADDSGLPNDRFFAVRPEGSVSTLKIQRTERGDSAVYLCASSLGSGSHNEQFFGPGTRLTVL.

The chain is built from TRBV28 and TRBJ1-5; TRBD1 matches at 8 bases. From germline, CDR1 is MDHEN and CDR2 SYDVKM. The V and J ends lost 2 bases and 2 bases, in that order; junction bases with no gene match: 5. The CDR3 is 16 amino acids. The CDR3 spells CASSLEKGQGNQPQHF. The CDR3 bases are TGTGCCAGCAGTTTAGAAAAGGGACAGGGCAATCAGCCCCAGCATTTT.

V gene TRBV19 combines with J gene TRBJ1-1, with D unresolved. This CDR3 has 13 amino acids. Germline V CDR1 and CDR2: LNHDA, SQIVND (reference sequence). V lost 2 bases and J 4 bases, leaving 8 bases between the germline ends. The DNA of the CDR3 is TGTGCCAGTAGTATATCGGTGTCCACTGAAGCTTTCTTT. Protein product: CASSISVSTEAFF.

The chain joins TRBV4-1 to TRBJ2-1; the D is unclear. CDR1 is MGHRA, CDR2 YSYEKL, per germline. V was trimmed by 5 bases and J by 4 bases, leaving 9 bases between them. The CDR3 length is 13 residues. CDR3 in amino acids: CASSSYEYNEQFF. The DNA for the CDR3 is TGCGCCAGCAGCTCCTACGAATACAATGAGCAGTTCTTC.

The chain has TRBV27 and TRBJ2-7; possibly TRBD2 for D (5 bases). Trimming took off 1 base at V and 2 bases at J, with 12 bases between the two ends. Germline V gene data show CDR1 as MNHEY and CDR2 as SMNVEV (reference sequence). The length of the CDR3 is 15 residues. The CDR3 region is CASSLFPSSTYEQYF. CDR3 DNA: TGTGCCAGCAGTTTATTTCCTAGCTCAACCTACGAGCAGTACTTC.

The chain recombines TRBV5-4 with TRBJ2-1; 11 bases are a match to TRBD2. The V and J ends lost 4 bases and 9 bases, in that order; junction bases with no gene match: 12. The CDR3 spans 16 residues. Germline assignment: CDR1 SGHNT and CDR2 YYREEE (reference sequence). CDR3 loop: CASSETLGLAGGEQFF. CDR3 sequence (DNA): TGTGCCAGCAGCGAGACCCTCGGGCTAGCGGGGGGTGAGCAGTTCTTC.

This sequence joins TRBV10-3 and TRBJ1-1; possibly TRBD1 for D (5 bases). With 7 bases removed from V and 1 base from J, the gap between germline ends came to 13 bases. The length of the CDR3 is 14 residues. The germline V gene has CDR1 ENHRY and CDR2 SYGVKD. CDR3 loop: CAITSTVGNTEAFF. DNA for the CDR3: TGTGCCATCACCTCGACAGTTGGGAACACTGAAGCTTTCTTT.

The chain employs TRBV6-1 and TRBJ2-2; 7 bases align to TRBD1. There are 15 residues in the CDR3. The V segment lost 10 bases and the J segment 7 bases; nucleotides outside the gene matches: 15. Germline loops: CDR1 MNHNS, CDR2 SASEGT. CDR3 loop: CATPRGQGESGELFF. Here the CDR3 DNA reads TGTGCCACCCCGAGGGGGCAGGGGGAAAGCGGGGAGCTGTTTTTT.

The V gene is TRBV9, the J gene TRBJ2-4; possible D gene TRBD2, 6 bases. V dropped 4 bases and J dropped 8 bases, with 13 bases sitting between them. CDR1 and CDR2 from the germline V gene are SGDLS and YYNGEE. This CDR3 is built from 13 residues. The CDR3 coding sequence is TGTGCCAGCAGCCCGTCCTGGGGGGACATTCAGTACTTC. Amino acid sequence: CASSPSWGDIQYF.

The chain links TRBV28 to TRBJ2-5; D gene ambiguous. CDR1 and CDR2 (germline): MDHEN, SYDVKM. V dropped 3 bases and J dropped 5 bases, with 13 bases sitting between them. This CDR3 is 14 amino acids long. For the CDR3, the DNA is TGTGCCAGCAGTTTTCCCACCGTGAGGGAGACCCAGTACTTC. Translation: CASSFPTVRETQYF.

The chain couples TRBV10-3 to TRBJ2-7, with D possibly TRBD1 on 6 matching bases. Germline CDR1 and CDR2: ENHRY and SYGVKD. Trimming left V 6 bases short and J 6 bases short, with 18 bases between. The CDR3 sequence is 14 residues long. CDR3: CAISRAGTSIEQYF. CDR3 in DNA: TGTGCCATCAGCCGAGCCGGGACATCCATCGAGCAGTACTTC.

CDR3 DNA sequence: TGCGCCAGCAGCTTGGTTGGAGGGAGGACTGAAGCTTTCTTT. Amino acids: CASSLVGGRTEAFF. The chain employs TRBV5-1 and TRBJ1-1; D is uncertain. V was cut by 0 bases and J by 5 bases, with 11 bases left in between. Germline loops: CDR1 SGHRS, CDR2 YFSETQ. The CDR3 loop spans 14 amino acids.

The chain is built from TRBV15 and TRBJ2-7; D unclear. The V and J ends lost 3 bases and 0 bases respectively, with 9 bases between them. The CDR3 consists of 14 residues. Per germline, CDR1 LNHNV and CDR2 YYDKDF (reference sequence). The CDR3 DNA follows: TGTGCCACCAGCAGTGGCGGAAGCTCCTACGAGCAGTACTTC. Protein sequence: CATSSGGSSYEQYF.

This chain uses TRBV6-5 with TRBJ2-7; a possible D gene is TRBD2 (5 bases). The CDR3 has 15 amino acids. Trimming shortened V by 5 bases and J by 4 bases, and 18 bases separated the two germline ends. In germline, CDR1 is MNHEY, CDR2 SVGAGI. DNA for the CDR3: TGTGCCAGCAGTGGACTGCTAGCTCCCCCATACGAGCAGTACTTC. This gives the protein CASSGLLAPPYEQYF.

This clone turned up a few times. The chain has TRBV11-2 and TRBJ1-6; no firm D call. V shed 0 bases and J shed 11 bases, with 5 bases lying between them. CDR3 length: 12 amino acids. Germline lookup yields CDR1 SGHAT and CDR2 FQNNGV. The CDR3 reads CASSLERAPLHF. The CDR3 DNA reads as TGTGCCAGCAGCTTAGAGAGAGCACCCCTCCACTTT.

The chain couples TRBV11-3 to TRBJ2-7; TRBD2 might be the D (6 bases). The CDR3 extends over 12 amino acids. Germline V gives CDR1 SGHNT, CDR2 YENEEA. V lost 5 bases, J lost 2 bases, and 7 bases lay in between. The CDR3 DNA sequence: TGTGCCAGCAGCGGGAGGACCTACGAGCAGTACTTC. Translated: CASSGRTYEQYF.

The V gene is TRBV11-2, the J gene TRBJ2-1, with 9 nucleotides matching TRBD2. CDR1 is SGHAT and CDR2 is FQNNGV in the germline V gene. Trimming cost V 5 bases and J 0 bases; bases outside gene matches: 5. CDR3 length: 16 residues. DNA for the CDR3: TGTGCCAGCAGCAAGAAGACTAGCGGCTCCTACAATGAGCAGTTCTTC. Encoded protein: CASSKKTSGSYNEQFF. The variable domain in full, with the rest retrieved from reference TRBV11-2 and TRBJ2-1, is EAGVAQSPRYKIIEKRQSVAFWCNPISGHATLYWYQQILGQGPKLLIQFQNNGVVDDSQLPKDRFSAERLKGVDSTLKIQPAKLEDSAVYLCASSKKTSGSYNEQFFGPGTRLTVL.

This chain connects TRBV5-1 to TRBJ2-1; 11 positions match TRBD2. V was pared by 3 bases and J by 10 bases, with 15 bases of the junction left unmatched. Germline assignment: CDR1 SGHRS and CDR2 YFSETQ. This CDR3 has 17 residues. As DNA, the CDR3 is TGCGCCAGCAGCTCGTCGTTGTTAGCGGGAGGGCCGGGGGAGCAGTTCTTC. As protein: CASSSSLLAGGPGEQFF. Complete variable domain (other parts from reference TRBV5-1 and TRBJ2-1): KAGVTQTPRYLIKTRGQQVTLSCSPISGHRSVSWYQQTPGQGLQFLFEYFSETQRNKGNFPGRFSGRQFSNSRSEMNVSTLELGDSALYLCASSSSLLAGGPGEQFFGPGTRLTVL.

The V gene is TRBV15, the J gene TRBJ2-7, with TRBD2 matching over 7 bases. Germline-derived CDR1 and CDR2 are LNHNV and YYDKDF (reference sequence). This CDR3 region has 15 residues. V shed 0 bases and J 2 bases; nucleotides not matched to a gene: 4. CDR3 protein: CATSRDWGGTYEQYF. The DNA of the CDR3 is TGTGCCACCAGCAGAGATTGGGGGGGTACCTACGAGCAGTACTTC.